The text below deals with one TCR beta chain. Antigen: not known. The data originate from a study of cytomegalovirus exposure and HLA in healthy donors. Study-level points and caveats: A later analysis showed HLA-associated TCR beta chains outstripping equally common others in clonal expansion.

The primer mix had 60 Vbeta and 13 Jbeta primers. Here immunoSEQ multiplex PCR was the method, and the copy in TCRdb shows in-frame clones only, minus some. The sample lists 130,000 to 150,000 clones, 76% occurring once. The CDR3 length is 17 residues. Germline CDR1 reads MNHNS; CDR2 reads SASEGT. V shed 1 base and J shed 2 bases, with 15 bases lying between them. This chain joins TRBV6-1 and TRBJ2-1; weak D call: TRBD2 (6 bases). The sequenced sample consisted of PBMCs. This sequence originates from a woman aged 40 to 55 in good health and CMV-seronegative. The CDR3, as DNA: TGTGCCAGCAGTGAAGGCACGGGAGCGACCACCTACAATGAGCAGTTCTTC. Amino acids: CASSEGTGATTYNEQFF.